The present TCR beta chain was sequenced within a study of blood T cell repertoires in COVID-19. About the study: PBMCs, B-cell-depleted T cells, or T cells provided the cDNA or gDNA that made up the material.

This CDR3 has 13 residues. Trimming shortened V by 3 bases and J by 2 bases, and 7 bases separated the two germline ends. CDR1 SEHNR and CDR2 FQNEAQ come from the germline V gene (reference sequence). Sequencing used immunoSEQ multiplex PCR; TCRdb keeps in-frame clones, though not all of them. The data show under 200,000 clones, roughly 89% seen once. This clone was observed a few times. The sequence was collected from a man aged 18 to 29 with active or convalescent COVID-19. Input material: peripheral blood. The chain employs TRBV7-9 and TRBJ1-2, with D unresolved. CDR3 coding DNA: TGTGCCAGCAGCTTCGAACGGAACTATGGCTACACCTTC. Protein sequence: CASSFERNYGYTF.